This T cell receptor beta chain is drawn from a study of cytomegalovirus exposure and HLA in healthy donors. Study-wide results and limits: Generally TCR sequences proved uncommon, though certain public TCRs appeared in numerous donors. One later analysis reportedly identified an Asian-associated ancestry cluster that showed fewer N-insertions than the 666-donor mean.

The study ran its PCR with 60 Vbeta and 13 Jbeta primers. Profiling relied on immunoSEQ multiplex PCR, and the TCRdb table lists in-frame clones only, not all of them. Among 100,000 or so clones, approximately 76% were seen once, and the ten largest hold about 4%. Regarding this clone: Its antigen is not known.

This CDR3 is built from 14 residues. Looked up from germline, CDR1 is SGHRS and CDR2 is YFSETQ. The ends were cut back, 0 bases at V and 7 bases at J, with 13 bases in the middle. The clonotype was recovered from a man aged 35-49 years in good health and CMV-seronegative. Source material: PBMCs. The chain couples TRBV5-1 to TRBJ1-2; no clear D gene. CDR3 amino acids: CASSLAEGRGGYTF. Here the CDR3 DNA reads TGCGCCAGCAGCTTGGCCGAGGGAAGAGGTGGCTACACCTTC.